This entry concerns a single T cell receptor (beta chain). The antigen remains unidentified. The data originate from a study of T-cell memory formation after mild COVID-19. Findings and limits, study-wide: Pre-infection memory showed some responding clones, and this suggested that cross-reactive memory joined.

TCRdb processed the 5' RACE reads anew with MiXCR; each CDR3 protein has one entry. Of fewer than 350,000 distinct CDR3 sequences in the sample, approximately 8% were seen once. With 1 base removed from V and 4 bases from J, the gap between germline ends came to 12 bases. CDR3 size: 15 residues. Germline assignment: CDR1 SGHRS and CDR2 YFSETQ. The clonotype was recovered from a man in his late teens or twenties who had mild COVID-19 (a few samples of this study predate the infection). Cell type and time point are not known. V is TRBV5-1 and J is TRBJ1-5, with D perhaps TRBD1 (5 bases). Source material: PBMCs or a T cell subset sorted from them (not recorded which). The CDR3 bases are TGCGCCAGCAGCTTGTTCGCAGGGTCTAATCAGCCCCAGCATTTT. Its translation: CASSLFAGSNQPQHF.